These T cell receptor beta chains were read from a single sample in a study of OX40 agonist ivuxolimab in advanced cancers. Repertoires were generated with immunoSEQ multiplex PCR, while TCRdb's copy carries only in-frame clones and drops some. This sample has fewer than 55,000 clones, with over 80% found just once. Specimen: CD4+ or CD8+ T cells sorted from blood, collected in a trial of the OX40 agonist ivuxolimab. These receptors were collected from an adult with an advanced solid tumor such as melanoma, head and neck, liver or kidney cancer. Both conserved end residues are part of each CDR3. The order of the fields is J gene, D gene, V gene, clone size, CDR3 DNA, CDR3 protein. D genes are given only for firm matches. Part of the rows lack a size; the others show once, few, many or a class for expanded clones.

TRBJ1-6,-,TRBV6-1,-,TGTGCCAGCAGTGATTTACAGGTATCTACCCTCCACTTT,CASSDLQVSTLHF
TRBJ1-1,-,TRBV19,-,TGTGCCAGTAGTATTGGATGGAACACTGAAGCTTTCTTT,CASSIGWNTEAFF
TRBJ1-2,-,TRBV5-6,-,TGTGCCAGCAGCTTGCCGGACAGAGTGGGCTACACCTTC,CASSLPDRVGYTF
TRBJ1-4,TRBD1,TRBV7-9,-,TGTGCCAGCAGCTTCGACAGGGGGGCAGTCGAAAAACTGTTTTTT,CASSFDRGAVEKLFF
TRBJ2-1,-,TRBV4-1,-,TGCGCCAGCAGCCAAGAGTTTTGGAACAATGAGCAGTTCTTC,CASSQEFWNNEQFF
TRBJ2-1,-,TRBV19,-,TGTGCCAGTAGTAAGGATCCACTACGGAGTGAGCAGTTCTTC,CASSKDPLRSEQFF
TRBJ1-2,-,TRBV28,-,TGTGCCAGCAGTTATGGCCGGGGCTTCAACTATGGCTACACCTTC,CASSYGRGFNYGYTF
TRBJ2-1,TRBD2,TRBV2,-,TGTGCCAGCAGTTGGACTAGCGGGGGACTCCGGGTTCGAAATGAGCAGTTCTTC,CASSWTSGGLRVRNEQFF
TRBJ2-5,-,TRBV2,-,TGTGCCAGCAGTGAAGCGCGTGCAGAGACCCAGTACTTC,CASSEARAETQYF
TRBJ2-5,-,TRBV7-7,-,TGTGCCAGCAGCTTACCCGGCCAAGAGACCCAGTACTTC,CASSLPGQETQYF
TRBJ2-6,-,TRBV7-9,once,TGTGCCAGCAGCCCGAAACAGGGCTCTGGGGCCAACGTCCTGACTTTC,CASSPKQGSGANVLTF
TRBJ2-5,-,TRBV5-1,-,TGCGCCAGCAGCTTGGCCCCTCATACAGGGTACGTGACCCAGTACTTC,CASSLAPHTGYVTQYF
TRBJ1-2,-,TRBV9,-,TGTGCCAGCAGCCTCCCCTCCGGGCTTGGTGGCTACACCTTC,CASSLPSGLGGYTF
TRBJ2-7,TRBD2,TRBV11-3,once,TGTGCCAGCAGCTTAGGCGAGCGGGAGATGCAGTACTTC,CASSLGEREMQYF
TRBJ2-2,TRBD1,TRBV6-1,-,TGTGCCAGCAGGACGGACAGGGTTGCCGGGGAGCTGTTTTTT,CASRTDRVAGELFF
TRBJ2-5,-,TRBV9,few,TGTGCCAGCAGCCTACGGGCCTTACAAGAGACCCAGTACTTC,CASSLRALQETQYF
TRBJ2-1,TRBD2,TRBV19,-,TGTGCCAGTAGTGGACAGCGGGGGGGCTACAATGAGCAGTTCTTC,CASSGQRGGYNEQFF
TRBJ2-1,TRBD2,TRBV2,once,TGTGCCAGCAGTGAAAGGACTAGCGGTACAATAAGCTCCTACAATGAGCAGTTCTTC,CASSERTSGTISSYNEQFF
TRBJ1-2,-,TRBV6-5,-,TGTGCCAGCAGTTACTCCACAGGTTTCCCGGACTATGGCTACACCTTC,CASSYSTGFPDYGYTF
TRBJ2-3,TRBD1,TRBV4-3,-,TGCGCCAGCAGCCAAACCGGGACAGGGGTCACAGATACGCAGTATTTT,CASSQTGTGVTDTQYF
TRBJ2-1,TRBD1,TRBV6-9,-,TGTGCCAGCAGTTATTCGGGGGGACAGGGTTTGGACAATGAGCAGTTCTTC,CASSYSGGQGLDNEQFF
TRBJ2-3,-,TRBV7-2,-,TGTGCCAGCAGCCGGCGTCGGCGCACAGATACGCAGTATTTT,CASSRRRRTDTQYF
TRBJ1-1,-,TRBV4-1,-,TGCGCCAGCAGCCAAGATTCCCGGCTTGAAGCTTTCTTT,CASSQDSRLEAFF
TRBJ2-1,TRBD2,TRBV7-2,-,TGTGCCAGCATCTATCAGACTAGCGGGTACAATGAGCAGTTCTTC,CASIYQTSGYNEQFF
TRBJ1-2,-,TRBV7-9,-,TGTGCCAGCAGCTTGGGGGGTCCTTACTATGGCTACACCTTC,CASSLGGPYYGYTF
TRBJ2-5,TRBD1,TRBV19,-,TGTGCCAGTAAGAGTGGGACAGGGGAGACCCAGTACTTC,CASKSGTGETQYF
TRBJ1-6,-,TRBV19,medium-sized,TGTGCCACCACAGAGGTTCTCGGGGCACCCCTCCACTTT,CATTEVLGAPLHF
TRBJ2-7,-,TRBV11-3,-,TGTGCCAGCAGATCCGGGACACCTCTACCCTACGAGCAGTACTTC,CASRSGTPLPYEQYF
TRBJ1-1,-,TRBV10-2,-,TGCGCCAGCAGTGCAGGGGTCACTGAAGCTTTCTTT,CASSAGVTEAFF
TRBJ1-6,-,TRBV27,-,TGTGCCAGCAGTTTATCCCGGAAGTCACTTAAGTCACCCCTCCACTTT,CASSLSRKSLKSPLHF
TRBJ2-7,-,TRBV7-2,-,TGTGCCAGCAGCTTAGTTCGGGGGAACTCTCTCGAGCAGTACTTC,CASSLVRGNSLEQYF
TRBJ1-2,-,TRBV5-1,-,TGCGCCAGCAGCTTGGGATCCCGCATCGAAGGCTACACCTTC,CASSLGSRIEGYTF
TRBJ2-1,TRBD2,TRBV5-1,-,TGCGCCAGCAGTCAGGGACTAGCGGGGTACAATGAGCAGTTCTTC,CASSQGLAGYNEQFF
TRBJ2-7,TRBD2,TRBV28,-,TGTGCCAGCAGTTTTGTTGGTAGCGGGAGGGCCTTGAAAGACGAGCAGTACTTC,CASSFVGSGRALKDEQYF
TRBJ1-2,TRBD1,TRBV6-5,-,TGTGCCAGCACATCCCGGGACAGGGGCTATGGCTACACCTTC,CASTSRDRGYGYTF
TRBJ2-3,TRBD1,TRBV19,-,TGTGCCAGTAGTATGGGACAGCCCACAGATACGCAGTATTTT,CASSMGQPTDTQYF
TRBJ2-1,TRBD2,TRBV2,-,TGTGCCAGCAGCGAGGGAGCGGGAGCGGTCGATGAGCAGTTCTTC,CASSEGAGAVDEQFF
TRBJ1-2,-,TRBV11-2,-,TGTGCCAGCAGCTTAAGTAGAGAAAACTATGGCTACACCTTC,CASSLSRENYGYTF
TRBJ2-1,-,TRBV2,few,TGTGCCAGCAGCCTCGACAGTGAGCAGTTCTTC,CASSLDSEQFF
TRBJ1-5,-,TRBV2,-,TGTGCCAGCAGGGGGGATGGAGAACGCAATCAGCCCCAGCATTTT,CASRGDGERNQPQHF
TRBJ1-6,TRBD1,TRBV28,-,TGTGCCAGCAGGCCAGGGGGGGGGAGCTCCTATAATTCACCCCTCCACTTT,CASRPGGGSSYNSPLHF
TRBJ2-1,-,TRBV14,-,TGTGCCAGCAGCCAACAAAGGGGCTCCTACAATGAGCAGTTCTTC,CASSQQRGSYNEQFF
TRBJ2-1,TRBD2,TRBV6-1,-,TGTGCCATCAGTGAGTCAACTAGCGGGATCACAGGGGAGCAGTTCTTC,CAISESTSGITGEQFF
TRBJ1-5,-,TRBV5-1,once,TGCGCCAGCAGCGAGGGGAATAGCAATCAGCCCCAGCATTTT,CASSEGNSNQPQHF
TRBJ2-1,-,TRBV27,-,TGTGCCAGCAGTCATGGCGGGAAGAGGCTCTACAATGAGCAGTTCTTC,CASSHGGKRLYNEQFF
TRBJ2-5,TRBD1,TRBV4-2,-,TGTGCCAGCAGCTCCGGGACAGCGAACCAAGAGACCCAGTACTTC,CASSSGTANQETQYF
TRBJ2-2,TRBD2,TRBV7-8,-,TGTGCCAGCAGCTTAAGCGGGGGCACCGGGGAGCTGTTTTTT,CASSLSGGTGELFF
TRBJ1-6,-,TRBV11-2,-,TGTGCCAGCAGCCCTAACGGGCGGCTTGGTAATTCACCCCTCCACTTT,CASSPNGRLGNSPLHF
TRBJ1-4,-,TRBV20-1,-,TGCAGTGCCATTGAGGAAAAACTGTTTTTT,CSAIEEKLFF
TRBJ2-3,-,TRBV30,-,TGTGCCTGGAGTTCCAGAACTAGCACAGATACGCAGTATTTT,CAWSSRTSTDTQYF
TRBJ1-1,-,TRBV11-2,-,TGTGCCAGCAGCGCCCCGGGGGGGGGCCCTGAAGCTTTCTTT,CASSAPGGGPEAFF
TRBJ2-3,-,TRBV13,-,TGTGCCAGCAGCTCAAACACAGATACGCAGTATTTT,CASSSNTDTQYF